Presented here are 20 T cell receptor beta chains from one specimen sequenced in a study of a mutant IDH1 vaccine in newly diagnosed glioma. Time point here: week 5, during vaccination. One vaccine dose held 300 ug of mutant IDH1 20-mer peptide and came with topical imiquimod. TCRdb's table, derived via immunoSEQ multiplex PCR, lists solely in-frame clones and lacks some. The table lists about 36,000 clones, around 81% of them singletons. Their recognized antigens are unknown. Specimen: PBMCs, collected from a glioma patient whose treatment included an IDH1 peptide vaccine. The receptors originated from a man aged 45 to 65 with glioma.

V usage is TRBV5-1 and J usage is TRBJ2-1, with a possible D match to TRBD2 (7 bases). Germline-derived CDR1 and CDR2 are SGHRS and YFSETQ. This CDR3 has 16 residues. V lost 1 base and J 4 bases, leaving 15 bases between the germline ends. The CDR3 is CASSLIPGGGYNEQFF. CDR3 sequence (DNA): TGCGCCAGCAGCTTGATCCCGGGGGGCGGATACAATGAGCAGTTCTTC.

The J gene is TRBJ1-2, the V gene TRBV10-3; D unclear. V lost 9 bases and J lost 0, with 11 bases in between. CDR1 is ENHRY and CDR2 is SYGVKD in the germline V gene. CDR3 length: 13 residues. CDR3 sequence: CAMADDSNYGYTF. The CDR3 coding sequence is TGTGCCATGGCGGACGATTCTAACTATGGCTACACCTTC.

The genes are TRBV5-1 and TRBJ2-5, with TRBD2 matching over 8 bases. Trimming removed 4 bases from V and 6 bases from J; junction bases left unmatched: 11. This CDR3 comprises 15 residues. Germline values: CDR1 SGHRS, CDR2 YFSETQ. CDR3 in amino acids: CASSPRGSGDQTQYF. In DNA, the CDR3 is TGCGCCAGCAGCCCCCGGGGTAGCGGGGATCAGACCCAGTACTTC.

The rearrangement links TRBV5-1 to TRBJ2-5; 9 nucleotides align to TRBD2. Germline CDR1 reads SGHRS; CDR2 reads YFSETQ. The CDR3 length is 16 residues. The V gene end was trimmed by 0 bases and the J gene end by 4 bases; junction bases not matched to a gene: 7. The CDR3 loop reads CASSLGASGGRETQYF. In nucleotides, the CDR3 is TGCGCCAGCAGCTTGGGAGCCAGCGGGGGGCGAGAGACCCAGTACTTC.

The genes are TRBV9 and TRBJ2-1; maybe TRBD1 (5 bases). Germline-derived CDR1 and CDR2 are SGDLS and YYNGEE. The CDR3 loop spans 13 amino acids. Trimming stripped 2 bases from V and 2 bases from J, with 5 bases between. Here the CDR3 reads CASSVDTYNEQFF. CDR3 sequence (DNA): TGTGCCAGCAGCGTGGACACCTACAATGAGCAGTTCTTC.

The V call is TRBV6-5, the J call TRBJ1-4; 9 bases are a match to TRBD1. This CDR3 has 14 residues. V dropped 5 bases and J dropped 6; count of bases not matched to a gene: 4. Germline assignment: CDR1 MNHEY and CDR2 SVGAGI. The CDR3 is CASSRQGVDEKLFF. The CDR3 DNA follows: TGTGCCAGCAGTCGACAGGGGGTGGATGAAAAACTGTTTTTT.

The chain links TRBV28 to TRBJ1-4; 9 bases fit TRBD1. Germline V gene sequence: CDR1 MDHEN, CDR2 SYDVKM. V trimming: 5 bases; J trimming: 8 bases; junction bases outside the gene matches: 6. The CDR3 extends over 14 amino acids. CDR3 protein: CASSKQGAQEKLFF. The DNA for the CDR3 is TGTGCCAGCAGTAAACAGGGGGCGCAGGAAAAACTGTTTTTT.

The genes are TRBV2 and TRBJ2-3, with TRBD2 matching over 8 bases. The trim removed 0 bases at V and 5 bases at J, leaving 4 bases unmatched. This CDR3 is built from 15 residues. Germline assignment: CDR1 SNHLY and CDR2 FYNNEI. The DNA for the CDR3 is TGTGCCAGCAGTGAAGCGCTTCTAGCGGGAGATACGCAGTATTTT. It yields the protein CASSEALLAGDTQYF.

The table lists this clone with a few counts. The rearrangement joins TRBV6-1 to TRBJ1-1, with a tentative D call TRBD1 (6 bases). V was cut by 4 bases and J by 0 bases, with 6 bases left in between. The CDR3 runs to 13 residues. Germline V gene lookup returns CDR1 MNHNS and CDR2 SASEGT. CDR3 nucleotide sequence: TGTGCCAGCAGTGGACAGGTGAACACTGAAGCTTTCTTT. Its protein product is CASSGQVNTEAFF.

The chain combines TRBV10-2 with TRBJ2-5; 8 bases match TRBD2. The junction had 14 bases not matched to a gene; V was cut back by 2 bases and J by 6 bases. Germline CDR1 reads WSHSY; CDR2 reads SAAADI. The CDR3 covers 17 residues. CDR3 coding DNA: TGCGCCAGCAGTGAGCCGCTGGGAGCGGGGGCCGTAAAGACCCAGTACTTC. It is translated as CASSEPLGAGAVKTQYF.

J is TRBJ1-1 and V is TRBV5-1; D unresolved. The CDR3 is 16 residues long. The V gene lost 0 bases and the J gene lost 0 bases, with 12 bases spanning the gap. The germline V gene encodes CDR1 SGHRS and CDR2 YFSETQ. The CDR3 coding sequence is TGCGCCAGCAGCTTGGCCCTTCGCGGCATGAACACTGAAGCTTTCTTT. It is translated as CASSLALRGMNTEAFF.

The genes are TRBV6-6 and TRBJ2-1; perhaps TRBD1 as D (6 bases). V was shortened by 5 bases and J by 4 bases, with 6 bases between the two germline ends. CDR1 is MNHNY, CDR2 SVGAGI, per germline (reference sequence). This CDR3 contains 12 residues. The CDR3 DNA sequence: TGTGCCAGCAGTCAGGGGTACAATGAGCAGTTCTTC. This gives the protein CASSQGYNEQFF.

This clone was recorded only once. CDR3 in amino acids: CASSLVSGVNEQFF. CDR3 bases: TGTGCCAGCAGCTTAGTGTCTGGGGTCAATGAGCAGTTCTTC. The chain has TRBV7-9 and TRBJ2-1, with no clear D. Trimming removed 1 base at V and 6 bases at J, with 10 bases between. The CDR3 contains 14 residues. Germline CDR1 SEHNR, CDR2 FQNEAQ (reference sequence).

The sample holds one count of this clone. The chain combines TRBV29-1 with TRBJ1-6; 9 bases agree with TRBD1. The trim removed 6 bases at V and 10 bases at J, leaving 10 bases unmatched. CDR3 length equals 14 residues. CDR1 and CDR2 (germline): SQVTM, ANQGSEA. The CDR3 is CSVAEGTGRSPLHF. CDR3 coding DNA: TGCAGCGTCGCGGAGGGGACAGGGCGGTCACCCCTCCACTTT. Based on the CDR3 plus reference TRBV29-1 and TRBJ1-6, the full variable domain is SAVISQKPSRDICQRGTSLTIQCQVDSQVTMMFWYRQQPGQSLTLIATANQGSEATYESGFVIDKFPISRPNLTFSTLTVSNMSPEDSSIYLCSVAEGTGRSPLHFGNGTRLTVT.

The gene calls are TRBV7-9 and TRBJ2-1; 8 bases are shared with TRBD1. Per germline, CDR1 SEHNR and CDR2 FQNEAQ (reference sequence). V lost 1 base, J lost 4 bases, and 0 bases stayed unmatched. CDR3 length: 14 residues. In DNA form, the CDR3 reads TGTGCCAGCAGCTTAGGACAGGGGTACAATGAGCAGTTCTTC. Its protein is CASSLGQGYNEQFF.

V is TRBV4-2 and J is TRBJ2-7, with TRBD1 matching 7 bases. V lost 1 base to trimming and J lost 0 bases; unmatched junction nucleotides: 6. The CDR3 spans 16 residues. CDR1 is LGHNA and CDR2 is YNFKEQ in the germline V gene. CDR3 sequence reads: CASSQARGQSSYEQYF. Written as DNA, the CDR3 is TGTGCCAGCAGCCAAGCCCGGGGACAGAGCTCCTACGAGCAGTACTTC.

The sample holds one count of this clone. V is TRBV7-9 and J is TRBJ1-1; TRBD1 is a possible D gene (5 bases). Germline CDR1 SEHNR, CDR2 FQNEAQ (reference sequence). The CDR3 consists of 15 residues. Trimming took 2 bases from V and 2 from J, leaving 12 bases between them. The CDR3 reads CASSLNNRRNTEAFF. CDR3 nucleotide sequence: TGTGCCAGCAGCTTAAATAACAGGAGAAACACTGAAGCTTTCTTT.

The V and J genes are TRBV29-1 and TRBJ2-7; unclear D gene. This CDR3 spans 13 amino acids. Trimming left V 1 base short and J 4 bases short, with 11 bases between. CDR1 is SQVTM and CDR2 is ANQGSEA in the germline V gene. The CDR3 loop is CSVEAQRKYEQYF. DNA of the CDR3: TGCAGCGTTGAAGCGCAAAGGAAATACGAGCAGTACTTC.

The chain combines TRBV9 with TRBJ1-1; TRBD1 might be the D (6 bases). The V end was cut by 4 bases, the J end by 4 bases, with 14 bases between. CDR3 length: 14 residues. The germline CDR1 and CDR2 sequences are SGDLS and YYNGEE. CDR3 coding DNA: TGTGCCAGCAGCCCCGGACCAGGGGCCACTGAAGCTTTCTTT. Translating gives CASSPGPGATEAFF.

This clone has a handful of counts. This chain connects TRBV5-4 to TRBJ2-1; the match to TRBD2 covers 8 bases. V shed 0 bases and J 4 bases; nucleotides not matched to a gene: 12. The CDR3 consists of 18 residues. Germline V CDR1 and CDR2: SGHNT, YYREEE (reference sequence). The DNA for the CDR3 is TGTGCCAGCAGCTTGGTACTAGCGGCTAATCTGGAATACAATGAGCAGTTCTTC. Its translation: CASSLVLAANLEYNEQFF.